This T cell receptor beta chain derives from a study of CD8+ T cells in alopecia areata. Study background: Donors of skin were C3H/HeJ mice aged roughly 6-13 months with spontaneous alopecia, and recipients were roughly 6-11-week-old female C3H/HeJ mice. Study-wide findings and caveats: Patients shared TCRs less clearly than mice did, possibly owing to HLA.

Reverse transcription of extracted RNA yielded cDNA, which provided the sequencing template. Produced via immunoSEQ multiplex PCR; TCRdb's table is partial and in-frame only. This sample carries 90,000 to 130,000 clones, none of them present only once. Concerning this clone: Its antigen remains unknown. The genes and germline here are from mouse.

This receptor was taken from a C3H/HeJ mouse with alopecia areata. The strain's MHC: H2-k. The sequencing sample was made of lesional skin.

The CDR3 bases that were read are TGTGCCAGCAGACCACTGGGGCCCACCGGG. This sequence encodes CASRPLGPTG. The full CDR3 reads CASRPLGPTGQLYF. The V call is TRBV13-3, the J call TRBJ2-2; the match to TRBD2 covers 7 bases. Sequencing ends 4 residues short of the CDR3 end; the germline J gene provides the rest. V was pared by 5 bases and J by 4 bases, with 5 bases of the junction left unmatched. Germline V lookup: CDR1 NNHDY, CDR2 SYVADS. The CDR3 is made up of 14 amino acids.